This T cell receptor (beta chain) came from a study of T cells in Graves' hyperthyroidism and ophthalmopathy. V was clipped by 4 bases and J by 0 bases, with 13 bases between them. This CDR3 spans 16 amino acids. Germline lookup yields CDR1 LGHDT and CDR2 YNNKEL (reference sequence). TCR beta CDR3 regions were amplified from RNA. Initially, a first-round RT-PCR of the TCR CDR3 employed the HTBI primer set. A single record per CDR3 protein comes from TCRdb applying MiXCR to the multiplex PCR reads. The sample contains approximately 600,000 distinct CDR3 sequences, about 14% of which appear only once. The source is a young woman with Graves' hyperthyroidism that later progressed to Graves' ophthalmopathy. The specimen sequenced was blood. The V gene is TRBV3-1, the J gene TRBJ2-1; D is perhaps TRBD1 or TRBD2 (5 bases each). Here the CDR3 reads CASSPGPTSSYNEQFF. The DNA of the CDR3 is TGTGCCAGCAGCCCGGGACCCACGAGCTCCTACAATGAGCAGTTCTTC.